One and the same sample provided the 24 T cell receptor beta chains below, sequenced in a study of blood T cell repertoires in COVID-19. The method was immunoSEQ multiplex PCR; TCRdb's version includes in-frame clones alone and lacks a portion of them. The sample comprises 230,000 or so clones, 85% to 90% of which are singletons, and roughly 14% rests with the top ten. The sample consisted of PBMCs or T cells enriched from blood (not recorded which). Source of these receptors: a woman aged 50 to 60 with acute COVID-19.

V usage is TRBV2 and J usage is TRBJ2-2, with 9 bases aligning to TRBD1. This CDR3 region has 15 residues. Germline CDR1 is SNHLY and CDR2 is FYNNEI. V lost 7 bases and J lost 6; bases outside the gene matches: 9. The CDR3 DNA reads TGTGCCAGCACGAAGGGACAGGGTTCGGCCGGGGAGCTGTTTTTT. Translated: CASTKGQGSAGELFF.

In its sample, this clone was seen once. The V call is TRBV7-2, the J call TRBJ1-5; TRBD1 matches at 8 bases. Germline V gene sequence: CDR1 SGHTA, CDR2 FQGNSA. The CDR3 has 15 amino acids. Trimming took 1 base from V and 4 from J; bases not matched to a gene: 3. Here the CDR3 DNA reads TGTGCCAGCAGCTTAGATCGGACAGGGAATCAGCCCCAGCATTTT. It translates to CASSLDRTGNQPQHF.

The chain has TRBV25-1 and TRBJ1-4, with 7 bases fitting TRBD1. This CDR3 is built from 13 residues. CDR1 is MGHDK, CDR2 SYGVNS, per germline. V lost 8 bases, J lost 6 bases, and 6 bases stayed unmatched. The DNA of the CDR3 is TGTGCCAGCCGACAGGGATGGCATGAAAAACTGTTTTTT. As protein: CASRQGWHEKLFF.

This clone appeared a few times. The gene calls are TRBV6-8 and TRBJ2-1, with 12 positions matching TRBD2. V trimming: 7 bases; J trimming: 3 bases; junction bases outside the gene matches: 4. The CDR3 contains 15 residues. Germline V gives CDR1 MNHGY, CDR2 SAAAGT. The CDR3 protein is CASNQTSGSYNEQFF. For the CDR3, the DNA is TGTGCCAGCAATCAGACTAGCGGGAGCTACAATGAGCAGTTCTTC.

The J gene is TRBJ1-2, the V gene TRBV28, with TRBD1 identical over 7 bases. The ends lost 1 base at V and 4 bases at J; junction bases unmatched: 3. Germline CDR1 and CDR2: MDHEN and SYDVKM. CDR3 size: 14 residues. The CDR3 is CASSLYRDSYGYTF. The CDR3 region has the DNA TGTGCCAGCAGTTTATACCGGGACAGCTATGGCTACACCTTC.

V is TRBV5-5 and J is TRBJ1-6; 8 bases match TRBD1. J gave up 7 bases and V 6 bases, and 6 bases lay outside the gene matches. Germline loops: CDR1 SGHKS, CDR2 YYEKEE (reference sequence). The CDR3 is made up of 14 amino acids. The CDR3 coding sequence is TGTGCCAGCAAAGGACAGGGAGGAAATTCACCCCTCCACTTT. Amino acid sequence: CASKGQGGNSPLHF.

The J gene is TRBJ2-2, the V gene TRBV5-4; 10 positions match TRBD2. This CDR3 region has 15 residues. The V gene end was trimmed by 0 bases and the J gene end by 6 bases; junction bases not matched to a gene: 2. From germline, CDR1 is SGHNT and CDR2 YYREEE (reference sequence). CDR3 bases: TGTGCCAGCAGCTTGGGGCTAGCGGGAGCCGGGGAGCTGTTTTTT. Protein: CASSLGLAGAGELFF.

The CDR3 DNA is TGTGCCAGCAGCCCTCGCACGGTAGAGACCCAGTACTTC. Encoded protein: CASSPRTVETQYF. The V and J genes are TRBV12-3 or TRBV12-4 and TRBJ2-5; no definite D call. Deletions cut 6 bases from V and 4 bases from J, with 12 bases between. The CDR3 is made up of 13 amino acids.

Written as DNA, the CDR3 is TGTGCCAGCAGTTTACCTAGCTGGGGACTAGCGGGATCTGGCTCCTACGAGCAGTACTTC. Translating gives CASSLPSWGLAGSGSYEQYF. The V call is TRBV28, the J call TRBJ2-7; 13 nucleotides agree with TRBD2. CDR3 length equals 20 residues. Losses at the gene ends were 2 bases for V and 0 bases for J; bases not matched to a gene: 13. The germline V gene has CDR1 MDHEN and CDR2 SYDVKM. Filled out from reference TRBV28 and TRBJ2-7, the complete variable domain reads DVKVTQSSRYLVKRTGEKVFLECVQDMDHENMFWYRQDPGLGLRLIYFSYDVKMKEKGDIPEGYSVSREKKERFSLILESASTNQTSMYLCASSLPSWGLAGSGSYEQYFGPGTRLTVT.

V and J are TRBV28 and TRBJ2-5; 9 bases map to TRBD1. This CDR3 is 15 amino acids long. CDR1 MDHEN and CDR2 SYDVKM come from the germline V gene. V gave up 4 bases and J gave up 5 bases; unmatched junction bases: 8. The CDR3 nucleotides are TGTGCCAGCAGTTCTACCACAGGGGGCGGGGAGACCCAGTACTTC. This sequence encodes CASSSTTGGGETQYF.

The CDR3 region is CASSLAGSSYEQYF. In nucleotides, the CDR3 is TGCGCCAGCAGCTTGGCCGGTAGCTCCTACGAGCAGTACTTC. V and J are TRBV5-1 and TRBJ2-7; the D is unclear. V was shortened by 0 bases and J by 0 bases, with 7 bases between the two germline ends. Germline values: CDR1 SGHRS, CDR2 YFSETQ. This CDR3 is 14 amino acids long.

The chain combines TRBV28 with TRBJ2-7; 7 bases are shared with TRBD1. The V gene's germline CDR1 is MDHEN and CDR2 SYDVKM. V shed 5 bases, J shed 5 bases, and the junction held 9 bases outside the gene matches. The CDR3 contains 14 residues. CDR3 DNA sequence: TGTGCCAGCAGTCAGACAGGGAAGGTCAACGAGCAGTACTTC. Its protein product is CASSQTGKVNEQYF.

The chain has TRBV6-5 and TRBJ1-2, with 10 positions matching TRBD1. Trimming cost V 2 bases and J 4 bases; bases outside gene matches: 4. Germline CDR1 MNHEY, CDR2 SVGAGI. This CDR3 comprises 15 residues. CDR3 protein: CASSYDRGLGYGYTF. For the CDR3, the DNA is TGTGCCAGCAGTTACGACAGGGGGCTGGGCTATGGCTACACCTTC.

J is TRBJ2-7 and V is TRBV20-1; no clear D gene. The germline V gene has CDR1 DFQATT and CDR2 SNEGSKA (reference sequence). The V end lost 3 bases, the J end lost 4 bases, and 4 bases lay between the germline ends. There are 10 residues in the CDR3. This chain's CDR3 is CSASPYEQYF. Here the CDR3 DNA reads TGCAGTGCTAGTCCGTACGAGCAGTACTTC.

CDR3 residues: CASSSGLAGGPGEQYF. In DNA, the CDR3 is TGTGCCAGCTCATCTGGACTAGCGGGAGGGCCGGGCGAGCAGTACTTC. This chain links TRBV18 with TRBJ2-7; 15 bases map to TRBD2. CDR3 length equals 16 residues. Per the germline V gene, CDR1 is KGHSH and CDR2 is LQKENI. V shed 5 bases and J 6 bases; nucleotides not matched to a gene: 8.

The V and J genes are TRBV2 and TRBJ2-7; 12 bases map to TRBD2. CDR1 SNHLY and CDR2 FYNNEI come from the germline V gene. The CDR3 runs 15 residues. With V trimmed by 7 bases and J by 3 bases, 7 bases remained unmatched. The CDR3 protein is CASTSQTSGSYEQYF. CDR3 DNA: TGTGCCAGCACCTCGCAGACTAGCGGGAGCTACGAGCAGTACTTC.

J is TRBJ2-5 and V is TRBV9, with TRBD1 as a possible D gene (6 bases). The CDR3 covers 14 residues. Between the trimmed V and J ends, which lost 4 bases and 9 bases, there was a span of 19 bases. CDR1 SGDLS and CDR2 YYNGEE come from the germline V gene. The DNA for the CDR3 is TGTGCCAGCAGCCGCGTCGGGGCAGCAGGGGCCCAGTACTTC. It is translated as CASSRVGAAGAQYF.

V usage is TRBV3-1 (or the pseudogene TRBV3-2) and J usage is TRBJ1-2; D remains unclear. Trimming took off 2 bases at V and 8 bases at J, with 18 bases between the two ends. Germline loops: CDR1 LGHDT, CDR2 YNNKEL (reference sequence). The CDR3 has 15 amino acids. The CDR3 nucleotides are TGTGCCAGCAGCCAATACGGGTCGGTTGTACGGGGCTACACCTTC. Its translation is CASSQYGSVVRGYTF.

The genes are TRBV7-8 and TRBJ1-6, with 7 positions matching TRBD1. V dropped 3 bases and J dropped 13; count of bases not matched to a gene: 18. CDR3 size: 17 residues. Germline loops: CDR1 SGHVS, CDR2 FQNEAQ. CDR3 sequence: CASSFSGIRAGGIPLHF. The CDR3 DNA follows: TGTGCCAGCAGCTTCTCGGGTATACGGGCAGGGGGGATTCCCCTCCACTTT.

This chain joins TRBV5-5 and TRBJ2-1; D is unclear. V was clipped by 3 bases and J by 1 base, with 5 bases between them. There are 13 residues in the CDR3. Germline CDR1 is SGHKS and CDR2 is YYEKEE (reference sequence). In DNA, the CDR3 is TGTGCCAGCAGCTCCCGGTCCTACAATGAGCAGTTCTTC. Encoded protein: CASSSRSYNEQFF.

The chain recombines TRBV7-8 with TRBJ1-2, with D maybe TRBD1 (6 bases). The CDR3 totals 18 residues. V lost 5 bases and J lost 0, with 22 bases in between. Germline V gene data show CDR1 as SGHVS and CDR2 as FQNEAQ. Here the CDR3 DNA reads TGTGCCAGCAGCCCTCAACCCAAACAGGGAAAAGCTAACTATGGCTACACCTTC. Its translation: CASSPQPKQGKANYGYTF.

This clone was seen a single time. The rearrangement joins TRBV7-2 to TRBJ2-1; 12 nucleotides agree with TRBD2. From germline, CDR1 is SGHTA and CDR2 FQGNSA. The CDR3 extends over 15 amino acids. V lost 4 bases, J lost 5 bases, and 3 bases stayed unmatched. The CDR3: CASSSRTSGNNEQFF. The CDR3 DNA follows: TGTGCCAGCAGCTCCCGGACTAGCGGGAACAATGAGCAGTTCTTC.

J is TRBJ2-3 and V is TRBV5-1; perhaps TRBD2 as D (5 bases). V gave up 0 bases and J gave up 4 bases, with 12 bases separating them. Germline CDR1 and CDR2: SGHRS and YFSETQ. The CDR3 totals 15 residues. In DNA, the CDR3 is TGCGCCAGCAGCTTGGCCGAGGGCCCCCCAGATACGCAGTATTTT. As protein: CASSLAEGPPDTQYF.

The chain carries TRBV5-5 and TRBJ2-4, with D possibly TRBD1 on 5 matching bases. V lost 1 base to trimming and J lost 1 base, with 15 bases between them. The CDR3 has 17 residues. Germline CDR1 and CDR2: SGHKS and YYEKEE (reference sequence). The CDR3 DNA reads as TGTGCCAGCAGCTTGTTTGTGGCAGGGCTGGCCAAAAACATTCAGTACTTC. Amino acid sequence: CASSLFVAGLAKNIQYF.